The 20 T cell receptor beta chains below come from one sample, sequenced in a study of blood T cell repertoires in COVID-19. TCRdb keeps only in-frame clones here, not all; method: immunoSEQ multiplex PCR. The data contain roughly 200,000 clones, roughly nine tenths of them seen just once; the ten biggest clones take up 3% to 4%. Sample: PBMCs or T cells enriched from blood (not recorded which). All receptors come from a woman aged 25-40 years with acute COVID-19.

CDR3 in amino acids: CASSRAASNQPQHF. CDR3 DNA: TGTGCCAGTAGTAGGGCTGCGAGCAATCAGCCCCAGCATTTT. This sequence joins TRBV19 and TRBJ1-5; unclear D gene. Germline V gene lookup returns CDR1 LNHDA and CDR2 SQIVND (reference sequence). The V end was cut by 4 bases, the J end by 1 base, with 8 bases between. The CDR3 has 14 amino acids.

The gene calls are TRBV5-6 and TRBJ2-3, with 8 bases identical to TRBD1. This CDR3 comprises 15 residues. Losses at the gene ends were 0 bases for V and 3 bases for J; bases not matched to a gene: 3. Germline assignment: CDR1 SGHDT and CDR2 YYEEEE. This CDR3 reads CASSLAGGATDTQYF. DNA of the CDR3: TGTGCCAGCAGCTTGGCAGGGGGCGCGACAGATACGCAGTATTTT.

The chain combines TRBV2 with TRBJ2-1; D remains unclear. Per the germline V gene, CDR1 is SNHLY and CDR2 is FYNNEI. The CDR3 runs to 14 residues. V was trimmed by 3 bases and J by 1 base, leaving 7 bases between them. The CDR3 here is CASSEEISYNEQFF. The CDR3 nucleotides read TGTGCCAGCAGTGAGGAGATTTCCTACAATGAGCAGTTCTTC.

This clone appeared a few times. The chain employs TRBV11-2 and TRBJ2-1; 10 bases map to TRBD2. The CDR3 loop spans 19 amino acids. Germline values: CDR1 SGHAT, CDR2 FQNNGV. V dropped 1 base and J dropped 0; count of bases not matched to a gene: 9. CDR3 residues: CASSLGRKVAGGSYNEQFF. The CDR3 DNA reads TGTGCCAGCAGCTTAGGAAGGAAGGTAGCGGGGGGCTCCTACAATGAGCAGTTCTTC.

As DNA, the CDR3 is TGTGCCAGCTCCGACCCCCAGGTTTCCTCCAACTATGGCTACACCTTC. Amino acid sequence: CASSDPQVSSNYGYTF. This chain joins TRBV18 and TRBJ1-2; D is unresolved. The CDR3 extends over 16 amino acids. Germline assignment: CDR1 KGHSH and CDR2 LQKENI. V lost 6 bases, J lost 2 bases, and 19 bases lay in between. The full variable domain, rest sourced from reference TRBV18 and TRBJ1-2, is NAGVMQNPRHLVRRRGQEARLRCSPMKGHSHVYWYRQLPEEGLKFMVYLQKENIIDESGMPKERFSAEFPKEGPSILRIQQVVRGDSAAYFCASSDPQVSSNYGYTFGSGTRLTVV.

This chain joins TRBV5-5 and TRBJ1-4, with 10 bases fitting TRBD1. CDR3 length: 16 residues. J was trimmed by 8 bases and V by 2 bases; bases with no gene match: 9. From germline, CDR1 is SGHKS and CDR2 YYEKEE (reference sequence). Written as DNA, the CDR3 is TGTGCCAGCAGCTTTACCGGGACAGGGGTGAGAGAAAAACTGTTTTTT. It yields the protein CASSFTGTGVREKLFF.

CDR3 in amino acids: CASSLARSSGNTIYF. For the CDR3, the DNA is TGTGCCAGCAGCTTAGCTCGGAGCTCTGGAAACACCATATATTTT. The genes are TRBV11-2 and TRBJ1-3; D not resolved. The CDR3 covers 15 residues. In germline, CDR1 is SGHAT, CDR2 FQNNGV. The V gene lost 1 base and the J gene lost 0 bases, with 7 bases spanning the gap.

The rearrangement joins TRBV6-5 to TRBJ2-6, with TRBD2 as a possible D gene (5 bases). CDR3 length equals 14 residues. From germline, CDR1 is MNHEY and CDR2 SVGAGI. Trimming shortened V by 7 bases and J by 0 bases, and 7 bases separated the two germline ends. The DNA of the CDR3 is TGTGCCAGCATGGGGAGCTCTGGGGCCAACGTCCTGACTTTC. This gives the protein CASMGSSGANVLTF.

CDR3: CASSQNLGGSTDTQYF. The CDR3 DNA reads as TGCGCCAGCAGCCAAAATCTCGGGGGAAGCACAGATACGCAGTATTTT. The chain recombines TRBV4-3 with TRBJ2-3; possibly TRBD2 for D (6 bases). This CDR3 is 16 amino acids long. Per the germline V gene, CDR1 is LGHNA and CDR2 is YSLEER. The V end was cut by 2 bases, the J end by 0 bases, with 12 bases between.

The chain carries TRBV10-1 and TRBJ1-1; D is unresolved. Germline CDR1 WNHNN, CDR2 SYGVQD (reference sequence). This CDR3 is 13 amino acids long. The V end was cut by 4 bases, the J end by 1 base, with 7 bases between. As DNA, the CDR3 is TGCGCCAGCAGTGCTTCAGGGAACACTGAAGCTTTCTTT. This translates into CASSASGNTEAFF.

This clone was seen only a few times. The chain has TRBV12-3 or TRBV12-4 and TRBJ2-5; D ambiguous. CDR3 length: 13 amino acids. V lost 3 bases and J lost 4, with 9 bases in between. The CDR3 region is CASSFNNRETQYF. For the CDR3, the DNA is TGTGCCAGCAGTTTTAACAACAGAGAGACCCAGTACTTC.

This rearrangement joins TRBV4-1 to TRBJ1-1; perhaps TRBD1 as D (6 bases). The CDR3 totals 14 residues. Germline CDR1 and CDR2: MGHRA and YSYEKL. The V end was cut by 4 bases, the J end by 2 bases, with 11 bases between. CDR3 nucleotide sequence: TGCGCCAGCAGCCTGAGACAGGCAAACACTGAAGCTTTCTTT. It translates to CASSLRQANTEAFF.

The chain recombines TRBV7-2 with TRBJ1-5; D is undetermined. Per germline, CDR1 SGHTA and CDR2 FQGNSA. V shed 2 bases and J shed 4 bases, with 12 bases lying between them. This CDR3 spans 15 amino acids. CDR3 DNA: TGTGCCAGCAGCTTAATAGCGGTCGCGAATCAGCCCCAGCATTTT. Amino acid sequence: CASSLIAVANQPQHF. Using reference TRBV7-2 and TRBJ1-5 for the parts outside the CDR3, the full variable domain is GAGVSQSPSNKVTEKGKDVELRCDPISGHTALYWYRQSLGQGLEFLIYFQGNSAPDKSGLPSDRFSAERTGGSVSTLTIQRTQQEDSAVYLCASSLIAVANQPQHFGDGTRLSIL.

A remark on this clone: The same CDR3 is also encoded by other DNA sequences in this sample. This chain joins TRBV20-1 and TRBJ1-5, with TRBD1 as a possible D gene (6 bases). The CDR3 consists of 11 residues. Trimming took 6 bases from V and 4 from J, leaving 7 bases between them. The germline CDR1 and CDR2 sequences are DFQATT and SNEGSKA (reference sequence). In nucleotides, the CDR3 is TGCAGTGCGCAGGGGAATCAGCCCCAGCATTTT. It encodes CSAQGNQPQHF.

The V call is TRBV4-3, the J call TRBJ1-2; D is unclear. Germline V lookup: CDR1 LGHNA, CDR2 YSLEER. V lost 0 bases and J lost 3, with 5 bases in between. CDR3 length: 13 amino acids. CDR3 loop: CASSQDADYGYTF. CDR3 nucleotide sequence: TGCGCCAGCAGCCAAGATGCGGACTATGGCTACACCTTC.

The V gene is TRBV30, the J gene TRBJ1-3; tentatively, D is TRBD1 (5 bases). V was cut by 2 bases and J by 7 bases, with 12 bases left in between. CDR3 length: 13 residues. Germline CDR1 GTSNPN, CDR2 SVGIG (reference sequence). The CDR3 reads CAWSIKPGNTIYF. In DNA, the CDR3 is TGTGCCTGGAGTATCAAACCAGGGAACACCATATATTTT.

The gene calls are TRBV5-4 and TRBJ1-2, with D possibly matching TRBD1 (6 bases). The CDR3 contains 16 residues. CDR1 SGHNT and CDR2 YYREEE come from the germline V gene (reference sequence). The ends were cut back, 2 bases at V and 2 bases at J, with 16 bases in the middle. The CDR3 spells CASSFQGGGVNYGYTF. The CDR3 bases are TGTGCCAGCAGCTTTCAAGGGGGAGGGGTCAACTATGGCTACACCTTC.

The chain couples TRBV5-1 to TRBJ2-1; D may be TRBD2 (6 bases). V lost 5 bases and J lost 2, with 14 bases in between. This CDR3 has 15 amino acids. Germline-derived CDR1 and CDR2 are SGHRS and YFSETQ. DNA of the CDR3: TGCGCCAGCAGTAGCCCTAGCGACGCCTACAATGAGCAGTTCTTC. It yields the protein CASSSPSDAYNEQFF.

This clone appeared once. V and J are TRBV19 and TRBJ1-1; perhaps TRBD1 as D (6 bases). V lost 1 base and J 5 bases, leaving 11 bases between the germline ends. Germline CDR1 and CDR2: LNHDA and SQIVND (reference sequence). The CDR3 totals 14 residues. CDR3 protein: CASSIVWGRTEAFF. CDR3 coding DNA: TGTGCCAGTAGTATAGTTTGGGGGCGGACTGAAGCTTTCTTT. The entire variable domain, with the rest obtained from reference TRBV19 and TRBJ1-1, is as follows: DGGITQSPKYLFRKEGQNVTLSCEQNLNHDAMYWYRQDPGQGLRLIYYSQIVNDFQKGDIAEGYSVSREKKESFPLTVTSAQKNPTAFYLCASSIVWGRTEAFFGQGTRLTVV.

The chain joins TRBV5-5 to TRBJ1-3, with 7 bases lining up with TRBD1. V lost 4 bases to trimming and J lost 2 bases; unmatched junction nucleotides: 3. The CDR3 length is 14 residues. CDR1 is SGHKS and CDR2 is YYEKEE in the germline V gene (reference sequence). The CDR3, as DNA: TGTGCCAGCAGCACCGGGACAGCTGGAAACACCATATATTTT. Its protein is CASSTGTAGNTIYF.